The subject of this entry is one T cell receptor beta chain. Its antigen target is currently unknown. It has no much larger one-base neighbor in the sample; base qualities were not kept. Mismatch repair deficiency in every enrolled patient was established by polymerase chain reaction or immunohistochemistry. TCR sequencing was carried out for a few patients who responded to pembrolizumab therapy. The phase II trial prospectively tested pembrolizumab PD-1 blockade in advanced mismatch repair-deficient cancers regardless of tissue of origin. Peripheral blood T cell samples were collected serially, before PD-1 blockade began and at several time points afterward. Blood sampling time points were reported as weeks after the first dose of pembrolizumab. The entry originates in a study of PD-1 blockade in mismatch repair-deficient tumors (dated 2017 in TCRdb). At the level of the whole study: The trial enrolled 86 consecutive patients with roughly 13 mismatch repair-deficient cancer types between September 2013 and 2016, all previously treated and progressing. Tumor-associated T cell clones were tracked in the peripheral blood of patients responding to PD-1 blockade by deep sequencing of TCR CDR3 regions. The paper as a whole reports these results and caveats: Tumor-resident clones, often undetectable in blood before treatment, expanded rapidly after pembrolizumab and then contracted, generally before radiologic responses.

The protocol used for the library was the immunoSEQ multiplex PCR assay. In TCRdb, the immuneACCESS table is reduced to in-frame sequences with V and J assigned. These tables do not hold every clone; where another copy was compared, an unresolved V gene accounts for under half, and the others remain unexplained. This sample has 75,000 to 80,000 clones in its table, and approximately 78% of those were observed once. Jointly, the top ten make up around 5.1% of the sample. For CDR1 and CDR2, the germline V gene lists MGHDK and SYGVNS. V and J are truncated by 3 bases and 1 base respectively, leaving an intervening sequence of 16 bases. Including cysteine and phenylalanine, the CDR3 has 16 amino acids. Only the CDR3 part of the read is kept: 48 bases, read in frame from the first base.

The specimen comprised peripheral blood, sampled 44 weeks after starting pembrolizumab. This TCR was recovered from an adult with mismatch repair-deficient cancer. The chain was built from TRBV25-1 and TRBJ2-7; the D assignment is uncertain and may be TRBD1 or TRBD2, with 5 bases supporting each. DNA sequence: TGTGCCAGCAGTGATCCGGGGCTTTCGGGGTCCTACGAGCAGTACTTC. The resulting protein is CASSDPGLSGSYEQYF.